The 7 T cell receptor beta chains below all came from one sample that was sequenced in a study of CD4+ T cells in melanoma (dated by TCRdb to between 2022 and 2023). Libraries were prepared through the immunoSEQ multiplex PCR assay. TCRdb re-hosts the immuneACCESS table, in-frame sequences only. Its copies lack some clones; in the studies checked, an unresolved V gene accounts for under half of them, and the cause for the rest is not known. This sample gives approximately 16,000 clones in total; 62% of them show up just once. Jointly, the top ten make up 11% to 15% of the sample. Sequenced sample: cells from a culture (not recorded whether cultured in vitro). These receptors were taken from a human donor with melanoma.

The chain joins TRBV6-5 to TRBJ1-2; a weak D match, TRBD1 (6 bases). Germline V CDR1 and CDR2: MNHEY, SVGAGI. Trimming stripped 0 bases from V and 4 bases from J, with 9 bases between. The CDR3 is 14 residues long. This CDR3 is CASSYSRGSYGYTF. The CDR3 DNA reads TGTGCCAGCAGTTACTCGAGGGGGAGCTATGGCTACACCTTC.

The rearrangement joins TRBV4-1 to TRBJ2-7, with D unresolved. This CDR3 has 14 residues. Germline CDR1 reads MGHRA; CDR2 reads YSYEKL. Trimming removed 6 bases from V and 1 base from J, with 13 bases in between. The CDR3 protein is CASRERVLSYEQYF. CDR3 DNA: TGCGCCAGCAGGGAACGGGTTCTTTCCTACGAGCAGTACTTC.

The chain recombines TRBV11-2 with TRBJ2-1; 9 bases map to TRBD1. Germline CDR1 is SGHAT and CDR2 is FQNNGV. The trim removed 4 bases at V and 4 bases at J, leaving 8 bases unmatched. This CDR3 region has 16 residues. The CDR3 reads CASSSDRDRAYNEQFF. The CDR3 region has the DNA TGTGCCAGCAGCTCCGACCGGGACAGGGCTTACAATGAGCAGTTCTTC.

The gene calls are TRBV7-9 and TRBJ2-7; unclear D gene. The CDR3 sequence is 11 residues long. Germline CDR1 reads SEHNR; CDR2 reads FQNEAQ (reference sequence). Trimming left V 4 bases short and J 7 bases short, with 8 bases between. CDR3 nucleotides: TGTGCCAGCAGCTCGGTCGAGGAGCAGTACTTC. It translates to CASSSVEEQYF.

The chain recombines TRBV6-1 with TRBJ2-1; D is unclear. Germline CDR1 is MNHNS and CDR2 is SASEGT. The CDR3 spans 14 residues. Trimming cost V 7 bases and J 5 bases, with 15 bases left between them. The CDR3 DNA reads as TGTGCCAGCATTGCTCAACCACGGGACAATGAGCAGTTCTTC. Amino acids: CASIAQPRDNEQFF.

The rearrangement joins TRBV7-9 to TRBJ1-1; D remains unclear. The CDR3 is 16 amino acids. Germline loops: CDR1 SEHNR, CDR2 FQNEAQ (reference sequence). Trimming shortened V by 4 bases and J by 1 base, and 16 bases separated the two germline ends. The CDR3 nucleotides read TGTGCCAGCAGCTCCCTTACGAGGGTGGCGAACACTGAAGCTTTCTTT. It codes for CASSSLTRVANTEAFF. The full variable domain, rest sourced from reference TRBV7-9 and TRBJ1-1, is DTGVSQNPRHKITKRGQNVTFRCDPISEHNRLYWYRQTLGQGPEFLTYFQNEAQLEKSRLLSDRFSAERPKGSFSTLEIQRTEQGDSAMYLCASSSLTRVANTEAFFGQGTRLTVV.

The chain carries TRBV15 and TRBJ1-5; D call uncertain. Germline assignment: CDR1 LNHNV and CDR2 YYDKDF (reference sequence). CDR3 length equals 17 residues. V was clipped by 0 bases and J by 0 bases, with 12 bases between them. The CDR3 DNA is TGTGCCACCAGCAGAGATATTTGGGGTTATAGCAATCAGCCCCAGCATTTT. The encoded protein is CATSRDIWGYSNQPQHF.